The rows below give T cell receptor beta chains drawn from one sample of a study of OX40 agonist ivuxolimab in advanced cancers. TCRdb keeps only in-frame clones here, not all; method: immunoSEQ multiplex PCR. The data contain 20,000 to 25,000 clones, about three quarters of them singletons. Material: CD4+ or CD8+ T cells sorted from blood, obtained in a trial of the OX40 agonist ivuxolimab. These TCRs come from an adult with an advanced solid tumor such as melanoma, head and neck, liver or kidney cancer. CDR3s include the opening cysteine and the closing phenylalanine or tryptophan. The order of the fields is D gene, V gene, clone size, J gene, CDR3 protein, CDR3 DNA. A D gene is named only where the DNA matches it firmly. Size is stated for part of the rows, as once, few or many counts, or as a class when the clone is expanded.

>.|TRBV5-6|.|TRBJ2-7
CASSRTWSSYEQYF
TGTGCCAGCAGCCGAACTTGGAGCTCCTACGAGCAGTACTTC
>.|TRBV18|.|TRBJ2-5
CATAPRDGFLETQYF
TGTGCCACCGCCCCGAGGGACGGGTTCTTGGAGACCCAGTACTTC
>.|TRBV7-9|.|TRBJ1-5
CASGTGNQPQHF
TGTGCCAGCGGGACGGGGAATCAGCCCCAGCATTTT
>TRBD1|TRBV7-2|.|TRBJ2-5
CASSPVGTGRETQYF
TGTGCCAGCAGCCCAGTGGGGACAGGGAGAGAGACCCAGTACTTC
>.|TRBV4-2|.|TRBJ1-5
CASSFGGPHSNQPQHF
TGTGCCAGCAGCTTTGGGGGACCCCATAGCAATCAGCCCCAGCATTTT
>.|TRBV25-1|.|TRBJ2-2
CASSQNLANTGELFF
TGTGCCAGCAGTCAGAACCTAGCGAACACCGGGGAGCTGTTTTTT
>TRBD2|TRBV5-8|.|TRBJ2-7
CASSFGASGGYEQYF
TGTGCCAGCAGCTTTGGGGCTAGCGGGGGCTACGAGCAGTACTTC
>.|TRBV10-3|.|TRBJ1-4
CAISGGAATNEKLFF
TGTGCCATCAGTGGAGGGGCTGCAACTAATGAAAAACTGTTTTTT
>.|TRBV2|.|TRBJ2-5
CASSERPNQETQYF
TGTGCCAGCAGTGAAAGGCCAAACCAAGAGACCCAGTACTTC
>.|TRBV5-4|.|TRBJ1-2
CASSLGGQVIGYTF
TGTGCCAGCAGCTTAGGTGGGCAGGTCATTGGCTACACCTTC
>.|TRBV2|.|TRBJ2-1
CASSPRYNEQFF
TGTGCCAGCAGCCCGAGGTACAATGAGCAGTTCTTC
>.|TRBV30|.|TRBJ2-7
CAWSGWFEGNEQYF
TGTGCCTGGAGCGGCTGGTTTGAGGGCAACGAGCAGTACTTC
>.|TRBV10-3|.|TRBJ2-1
CAISESKSLLSSYNEQFF
TGTGCCATCAGTGAGTCGAAGAGTCTTTTAAGCTCCTACAATGAGCAGTTCTTC
>.|TRBV6-1|few|TRBJ1-2
CAISEPLAGGPEGYTF
TGTGCCATCAGTGAGCCACTAGCGGGAGGGCCGGAAGGCTACACCTTC
>TRBD2|TRBV7-2|.|TRBJ2-5
CASSLAPSGGEFSGETQYF
TGTGCCAGCAGCTTAGCCCCTAGCGGGGGGGAGTTCTCCGGAGAGACCCAGTACTTC
>TRBD1|TRBV6-1|.|TRBJ1-4
CASSDWDRGRGEKLFF
TGTGCCAGCAGTGACTGGGACAGGGGTCGGGGCGAAAAACTGTTTTTT
>.|TRBV7-2|.|TRBJ2-6
CASSSLTGANVLTF
TGTGCCAGCAGCTCCCTAACTGGGGCCAACGTCCTGACTTTC
>.|TRBV7-2|.|TRBJ2-1
CASSLLRTFYNEQFF
TGTGCCAGCAGCTTACTAAGGACTTTTTACAATGAGCAGTTCTTC
>.|TRBV7-3|.|TRBJ1-6
CASSSRPLSPGQRGSYNSPLHF
TGTGCCAGCAGCTCTCGACCCCTATCACCGGGCCAACGGGGCTCCTATAATTCACCCCTCCACTTT
>.|TRBV29-1|.|TRBJ2-7
CSVERRPAPHPPYEQYF
TGCAGCGTTGAGCGGAGGCCAGCGCCTCACCCCCCCTACGAGCAGTACTTC
>.|TRBV5-1|.|TRBJ2-5
CASSLLAGEETQYF
TGCGCCAGCAGCTTGCTTGCAGGGGAAGAGACCCAGTACTTC
>.|TRBV15|once|TRBJ1-4
CATSRDAGNEKLFF
TGTGCCACCAGCAGAGATGCAGGGAATGAAAAACTGTTTTTT
>.|TRBV7-9|.|TRBJ1-3
CASSNTPGGNTIYF
TGTGCCAGCAGCAATACACCGGGCGGAAACACCATATATTTT
>TRBD2|TRBV7-7|.|TRBJ2-1
CASSLSLAGYNEQFF
TGTGCTAGCAGCTTAAGCCTAGCGGGGTACAATGAGCAGTTCTTC
>TRBD2|TRBV9|.|TRBJ2-2
CASSVGLAGGGDGELFF
TGTGCCAGCAGCGTAGGTCTGGCGGGAGGGGGAGACGGGGAGCTGTTTTTT
>.|TRBV28|.|TRBJ2-7
CASSFGGKTYEQYF
TGTGCCAGCAGTTTTGGAGGGAAGACCTACGAGCAGTACTTC
>TRBD1|TRBV9|.|TRBJ2-7
CASSVGQGAGHYEQYF
TGTGCCAGCAGCGTAGGCCAGGGGGCAGGCCACTACGAGCAGTACTTC
>.|TRBV7-3|.|TRBJ2-6
CASSPMGVRASGANVLTF
TGTGCCAGCAGCCCGATGGGTGTTAGGGCCTCTGGGGCCAACGTCCTGACTTTC
>.|TRBV5-4|.|TRBJ1-4
CASSPGTQGADEKLFF
TGTGCCAGCAGCCCCGGGACCCAGGGCGCGGATGAAAAACTGTTTTTT
>.|TRBV5-4|.|TRBJ2-7
CASRLATSYEQYF
TGTGCCAGCAGGCTAGCGACCTCCTACGAGCAGTACTTC
>.|TRBV5-6|.|TRBJ1-3
CASSLGSGNTIYF
TGTGCCAGCAGCCTGGGCTCTGGAAACACCATATATTTT
>TRBD1|TRBV6-1|.|TRBJ1-1
CASSKDRGGTFF
TGTGCCAGCAGTAAAGACAGGGGGGGAACTTTCTTT
>.|TRBV19|few|TRBJ1-1
CASSIGRANTEAFF
TGTGCCAGTAGTATAGGGCGGGCGAACACTGAAGCTTTCTTT
>.|TRBV4-3|.|TRBJ1-6
CASSQASGNSPLHF
TGCGCCAGCAGCCAAGCGTCAGGGAATTCACCCCTCCACTTT
>.|TRBV11-3|.|TRBJ1-5
CASSLGSYQASNQPQHF
TGTGCCAGCAGCTTAGGGTCGTACCAGGCTAGCAATCAGCCCCAGCATTTT
>.|TRBV6-4|few|TRBJ2-3
CASSERSTDTQYF
TGTGCCAGCAGTGAGCGGAGCACAGATACGCAGTATTTT
>.|TRBV19|few|TRBJ1-5
CASSPSRDSNQPQHF
TGTGCCAGTAGCCCCTCCCGGGACAGCAATCAGCCCCAGCATTTT
>TRBD1|TRBV28|.|TRBJ2-7
CASRPHRGDEQYF
TGTGCCAGCAGGCCCCACAGGGGGGACGAGCAGTACTTC
>.|TRBV7-3|.|TRBJ2-3
CASSLSGNTDTQYF
TGTGCCAGCAGTCTTAGCGGAAACACAGATACGCAGTATTTT
>.|TRBV6-5|.|TRBJ1-1
CASKFGEAFF
TGTGCCAGCAAATTCGGGGAAGCTTTCTTT
>.|TRBV2|.|TRBJ2-7
CASSEKGPRADEQYF
TGTGCCAGCAGTGAAAAGGGGCCCCGTGCAGACGAGCAGTACTTC
>TRBD1|TRBV5-1|.|TRBJ1-6
CASSLWGQGGSPLHF
TGCGCCAGCAGCTTGTGGGGACAGGGTGGATCACCCCTCCACTTT
>.|TRBV11-2|.|TRBJ1-2
CASSLELVYGYTF
TGTGCCAGCAGCTTAGAACTGGTCTATGGCTACACCTTC
>.|TRBV6-5|.|TRBJ1-5
CASSYGGMGQPQHF
TGTGCCAGCAGTTACGGGGGGATGGGGCAGCCCCAGCATTTT
>.|TRBV7-9|.|TRBJ2-2
CASSPRTANTGELFF
TGTGCCAGCAGCCCCCGGACAGCGAACACCGGGGAGCTGTTTTTT
>TRBD1|TRBV30|.|TRBJ1-2
CAEGTGSFRYTF
TGTGCCGAAGGGACAGGGTCTTTCCGCTACACCTTC
>.|TRBV5-4|.|TRBJ1-2
CASRPTGEGGYTF
TGTGCCAGCAGACCTACAGGAGAAGGGGGCTACACCTTC
>TRBD1|TRBV15|.|TRBJ2-4
CATSYAGTGLDIQYF
TGTGCCACCAGCTATGCAGGGACAGGGTTAGACATTCAGTACTTC